A selection of T cell receptor beta chains follows, all from one sample in a study of blood T cell repertoires in COVID-19. The data were produced by immunoSEQ multiplex PCR, yet TCRdb's version contains in-frame clones alone and is incomplete. The top ten clones hold just under 3% of a sample with approximately 340,000 clones, 83% of them seen once. The sequenced material came from peripheral blood. These receptors originate from a man aged 25 to 45 with active or convalescent COVID-19. Both conserved end residues are trimmed from each CDR3.

V,J,CDR3
TRBV11-2,TRBJ2-4,ASSLDRSGRGNIQY
TRBV5-4,TRBJ2-1,ASSLGSGYYNEQF
TRBV6-2/TRBV6-3,TRBJ2-5,ASSYMRGSEETQY
TRBV25-1,TRBJ2-7,ASSEGRTSEQY
TRBV7-6,TRBJ1-3,ASSPSTRQGSGRNTIY
TRBV14,TRBJ2-1,ASSQESLAGADEQF
TRBV5-5,TRBJ2-7,ASSLSGGNEQY
TRBV18,TRBJ1-5,ASSPPGQVNQPQH
TRBV2,TRBJ1-5,ASRDRVGGNQPQH
TRBV24-1,TRBJ1-1,ATSDFGGEAF
TRBV7-2,TRBJ2-4,ASSLGRIKNIQY
TRBV6-2/TRBV6-3,TRBJ2-2,ASSSPSGLAPGELF
TRBV12-5,TRBJ1-5,ASGFDRGDSNQPQH
TRBV21-1,TRBJ2-3,ASSLVTGPADTQY
TRBV30,TRBJ1-2,AWGGDSGGYT
TRBV30,TRBJ2-7,AWRADSYEQY
TRBV18,TRBJ2-3,ASSPRTATDTQY
TRBV5-6,TRBJ2-6,ASSARQANVLT
TRBV11-3,TRBJ2-2,ASSLESAGRVGGELF
TRBV9,TRBJ2-1,ASSVSGGGANEQF
TRBV12-5,TRBJ2-7,ASGLVRRDRVGRGTSYEQY
TRBV2,TRBJ1-3,ASRRDSSGNTIY
TRBV3-1/TRBV3-2,TRBJ2-1,ASSLAPYNEQF
TRBV6-1,TRBJ2-7,ASSEATGTDIYEQY